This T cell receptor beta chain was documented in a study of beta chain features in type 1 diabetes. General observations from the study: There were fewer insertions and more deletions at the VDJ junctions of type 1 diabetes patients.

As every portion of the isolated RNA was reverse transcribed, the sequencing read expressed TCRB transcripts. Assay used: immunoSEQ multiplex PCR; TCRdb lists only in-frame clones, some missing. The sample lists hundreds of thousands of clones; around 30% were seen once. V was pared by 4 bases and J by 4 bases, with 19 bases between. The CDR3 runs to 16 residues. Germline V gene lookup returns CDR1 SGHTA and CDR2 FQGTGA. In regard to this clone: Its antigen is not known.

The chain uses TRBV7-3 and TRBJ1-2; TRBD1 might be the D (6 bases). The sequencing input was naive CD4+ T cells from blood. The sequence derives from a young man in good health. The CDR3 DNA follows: TGTGCCAGCAGCTCAGATATGACAGGATTTGGCTATGGCTACACCTTC. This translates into CASSSDMTGFGYGYTF.